A single sample is the source of the 20 T cell receptor beta chains below, sequenced in a study of vaccination effects on CD4 cells after COVID-19 (dated by TCRdb to between 2020 and 2023). The library was built by means of the immunoSEQ multiplex PCR assay. In its TCRdb copy, this immuneACCESS table keeps in-frame sequences only and misses some clones. Where compared with another copy, unresolved V genes explain less than half of these, and the others have no known cause. This sample holds over 60,000 clones; roughly 81% were observed only once. The ten largest clonotypes hold around 1.5% of the sample. In the ViraFEST assay, PBMC were stimulated with viral peptide pools, and TCR sequencing was then used to find antigen-specific CD4+ T cell clonotypes based on their expansion. After more than nine days of culture, CD4+ T cells were isolated with the EasySep CD4+ T cell isolation kit. Each participant received two doses of an mRNA SARS-CoV-2 vaccine, either BNT162b2 or mRNA-1273.

For these TCRs, the target antigens are not known. Sequenced material: CD4+ T cells from PBMCs cultured with HCoV-229E spike peptides, taken after COVID-19 vaccination. The cell subset or site label for this specimen denotes: HCoV-229E spike overlapping peptide pool stimulation. These receptors were taken from a human donor who received a COVID-19 vaccine.

The chain joins TRBV10-2 to TRBJ2-1; unclear D gene. Per germline, CDR1 WSHSY and CDR2 SAAADI. This CDR3 has 12 residues. V was cut by 6 bases and J by 4 bases, with 7 bases left in between. The CDR3 spells CASSVTYNEQFF. In DNA form, the CDR3 reads TGCGCCAGCAGCGTCACATACAATGAGCAGTTCTTC.

This clone is a singleton in its sample. The chain carries TRBV24-1 and TRBJ2-5, with TRBD1 matching over 9 bases. This CDR3 is built from 17 residues. Germline CDR1 reads KGHDR; CDR2 reads SFDVKD. The trim removed 3 bases at V and 5 bases at J, leaving 12 bases unmatched. The CDR3, as DNA: TGTGCCACCAGTGATCCCACCGGGACAGGGTCGGGGGAGACCCAGTACTTC. Its translation: CATSDPTGTGSGETQYF.

The V and J genes are TRBV4-1 and TRBJ2-3; TRBD2 matches 7 bases. The V gene's germline CDR1 is MGHRA and CDR2 YSYEKL. V lost 7 bases to trimming and J lost 6 bases; unmatched junction nucleotides: 16. This CDR3 has 16 residues. CDR3 nucleotides: TGCGCCAGCACCCTAAAATTCCTCGGGACTAACGATACGCAGTATTTT. Translating it yields CASTLKFLGTNDTQYF.

The chain recombines TRBV5-1 with TRBJ2-2; 7 bases fit TRBD2. Germline CDR1 is SGHRS and CDR2 is YFSETQ. V trimming: 1 base; J trimming: 5 bases; junction bases outside the gene matches: 5. The length of the CDR3 is 15 residues. CDR3 coding DNA: TGCGCCAGCAGCTTGAGAGGGCGGGAGACCGGGGAGCTGTTTTTT. Translation gives CASSLRGRETGELFF.

V is TRBV6-5 and J is TRBJ2-2; D possibly corresponds to TRBD2 (6 bases). The V gene's germline CDR1 is MNHEY and CDR2 SVGAGI. There are 13 residues in the CDR3. V was shortened by 4 bases and J by 5 bases, with 8 bases between the two germline ends. CDR3 protein: CASSSTSTGELFF. CDR3 nucleotide sequence: TGTGCCAGCAGTTCGACTAGTACCGGGGAGCTGTTTTTT.

The sample holds a few counts of this clone. The chain joins TRBV30 to TRBJ2-2, with D hard to call. CDR1 and CDR2 (germline): GTSNPN, SVGIG (reference sequence). Trimming shortened V by 3 bases and J by 0 bases, and 8 bases separated the two germline ends. This CDR3 spans 14 amino acids. The CDR3 DNA follows: TGTGCCTGGAGAATGTCATCGAACACCGGGGAGCTGTTTTTT. This gives the protein CAWRMSSNTGELFF.

The V gene is TRBV3-1 (or the pseudogene TRBV3-2), the J gene TRBJ2-1, with 10 bases identical to TRBD2. Germline values: CDR1 LGHDT, CDR2 YNNKEL (reference sequence). This CDR3 comprises 18 residues. Germline trimming cut 0 bases from V and 2 bases from J; bases unmatched to any gene: 7. The CDR3 DNA sequence: TGTGCCAGCAGCCAAGAGGGGGGCCTAGCGGGGGCCTACAATGAGCAGTTCTTC. Translating it yields CASSQEGGLAGAYNEQFF.

The V and J genes are TRBV24-1 and TRBJ1-5, with unresolved D. The CDR3 sequence is 13 residues long. V was trimmed by 5 bases and J by 12 bases, leaving 16 bases between them. Looked up from germline, CDR1 is KGHDR and CDR2 is SFDVKD. For the CDR3, the DNA is TGTGCCACCAGTGCCCCGGGTAGAATGGTCCAGCATTTT. Protein product: CATSAPGRMVQHF.

The sample holds a few counts of this clone. V and J are TRBV29-1 and TRBJ1-2; TRBD1 matches 8 bases. The CDR3 is 13 amino acids. The V and J ends lost 1 base and 8 bases, in that order; junction bases with no gene match: 6. In germline, CDR1 is SQVTM, CDR2 ANQGSEA. For the CDR3, the DNA is TGCAGCGTTGAAGGCCAGGGGGCGGAGGGCTACACCTTC. It encodes CSVEGQGAEGYTF.

The J gene is TRBJ2-1, the V gene TRBV28, with a possible D match to TRBD1 (5 bases). V lost 6 bases and J 7 bases, leaving 7 bases between the germline ends. Germline V gene data show CDR1 as MDHEN and CDR2 as SYDVKM. CDR3 size: 11 residues. The CDR3 is CASRTVNEQFF. The CDR3 DNA follows: TGTGCCAGCAGGACAGTTAATGAGCAGTTCTTC.

This chain joins TRBV6-1 and TRBJ2-1; no definite D call. The germline V and J ends were trimmed by 4 bases and 0 bases, with 13 bases remaining between them. The CDR3 loop spans 16 amino acids. Germline loops: CDR1 MNHNS, CDR2 SASEGT. CDR3 sequence: CASSAVGRRSYNEQFF. The CDR3 DNA reads TGTGCCAGCAGTGCCGTTGGGCGGCGCTCCTACAATGAGCAGTTCTTC.

The genes are TRBV18 and TRBJ2-1; 8 positions match TRBD1. V gave up 1 base and J gave up 7 bases; unmatched junction bases: 9. This CDR3 comprises 16 residues. The germline V gene has CDR1 KGHSH and CDR2 LQKENI. This chain's CDR3 is CASSPRGQGSDNEQFF. CDR3 nucleotides: TGTGCCAGCTCACCACGAGGACAGGGAAGTGATAATGAGCAGTTCTTC.

The V call is TRBV2, the J call TRBJ1-2; D perhaps matches TRBD1 (5 bases). V lost 7 bases to trimming and J lost 0 bases, with 12 bases between them. Germline V gene lookup returns CDR1 SNHLY and CDR2 FYNNEI. This CDR3 contains 14 residues. In DNA, the CDR3 is TGTGCCAGCACTGACAGTTTAACTAACTATGGCTACACCTTC. It is translated as CASTDSLTNYGYTF.

This chain uses TRBV24-1 with TRBJ2-2; TRBD1 agrees at 7 bases. This CDR3 has 18 amino acids. From germline, CDR1 is KGHDR and CDR2 SFDVKD. V trimming: 5 bases; J trimming: 2 bases; junction bases outside the gene matches: 13. The CDR3 spells CATSGRLGQVLNTGELFF. Written as DNA, the CDR3 is TGTGCCACCAGTGGTCGGCTCGGACAGGTCCTAAACACCGGGGAGCTGTTTTTT.

The chain uses TRBV6-2 or TRBV6-3 and TRBJ1-1; D is possibly TRBD1 (6 bases). Between the trimmed V and J ends, which lost 0 bases and 0 bases, there was a span of 20 bases. The CDR3 is made up of 19 amino acids. CDR1 is MNHEY and CDR2 is SVGEGT in the germline V gene. The CDR3 DNA is TGTGCCAGCAGTTACTCGCCCTACAGGATAGGGGGGATGAACACTGAAGCTTTCTTT. Protein: CASSYSPYRIGGMNTEAFF.

This clone was counted a few times. The V gene is TRBV5-1, the J gene TRBJ2-2, with 7 positions matching TRBD1. The CDR3 runs 14 residues. The germline V gene encodes CDR1 SGHRS and CDR2 YFSETQ. V was pared by 3 bases and J by 4 bases, with 3 bases of the junction left unmatched. CDR3 region: CASSSTGATGELFF. CDR3 sequence (DNA): TGCGCCAGCAGCTCTACAGGGGCCACCGGGGAGCTGTTTTTT.

This clone was observed once. The V gene is TRBV7-2, the J gene TRBJ2-5, with TRBD2 identical over 9 bases. Germline assignment: CDR1 SGHTA and CDR2 FQGNSA. CDR3 length: 14 residues. V dropped 4 bases and J dropped 2; count of bases not matched to a gene: 2. The CDR3, as DNA: TGTGCCAGCAGCTGGACTAGCGAACAAGAGACCCAGTACTTC. Amino acid sequence: CASSWTSEQETQYF.

The chain recombines TRBV5-4 with TRBJ2-7; 8 bases agree with TRBD1. Trimming cost V 3 bases and J 3 bases; bases outside gene matches: 11. There are 16 residues in the CDR3. Germline values: CDR1 SGHNT, CDR2 YYREEE (reference sequence). The CDR3 sequence is CASSSAGTGGDYEQYV. The CDR3 DNA reads TGTGCCAGCAGCTCGGCGGGGACAGGTGGGGACTACGAGCAGTACGTC.

The V call is TRBV18, the J call TRBJ1-3; no clear D. With 5 bases removed from V and 4 bases from J, the gap between germline ends came to 21 bases. The CDR3 sequence is 17 residues long. Germline CDR1 is KGHSH and CDR2 is LQKENI. In nucleotides, the CDR3 is TGTGCCAGCTCAAGAAACTCATATCAAAACTCCGGAAACACCATATATTTT. This gives the protein CASSRNSYQNSGNTIYF. Full variable domain (remainder filled in from reference TRBV18 and TRBJ1-3): NAGVMQNPRHLVRRRGQEARLRCSPMKGHSHVYWYRQLPEEGLKFMVYLQKENIIDESGMPKERFSAEFPKEGPSILRIQQVVRGDSAAYFCASSRNSYQNSGNTIYFGEGSWLTVV.

The J gene is TRBJ1-2, the V gene TRBV2, with a possible D match to TRBD1 (5 bases). This CDR3 is built from 12 residues. V was cut by 1 base and J by 7 bases, with 7 bases left in between. CDR1 and CDR2 from the germline V gene are SNHLY and FYNNEI. The CDR3 protein is CASSEETAGYTF. CDR3 DNA sequence: TGTGCCAGCAGTGAAGAGACAGCTGGCTACACCTTC.